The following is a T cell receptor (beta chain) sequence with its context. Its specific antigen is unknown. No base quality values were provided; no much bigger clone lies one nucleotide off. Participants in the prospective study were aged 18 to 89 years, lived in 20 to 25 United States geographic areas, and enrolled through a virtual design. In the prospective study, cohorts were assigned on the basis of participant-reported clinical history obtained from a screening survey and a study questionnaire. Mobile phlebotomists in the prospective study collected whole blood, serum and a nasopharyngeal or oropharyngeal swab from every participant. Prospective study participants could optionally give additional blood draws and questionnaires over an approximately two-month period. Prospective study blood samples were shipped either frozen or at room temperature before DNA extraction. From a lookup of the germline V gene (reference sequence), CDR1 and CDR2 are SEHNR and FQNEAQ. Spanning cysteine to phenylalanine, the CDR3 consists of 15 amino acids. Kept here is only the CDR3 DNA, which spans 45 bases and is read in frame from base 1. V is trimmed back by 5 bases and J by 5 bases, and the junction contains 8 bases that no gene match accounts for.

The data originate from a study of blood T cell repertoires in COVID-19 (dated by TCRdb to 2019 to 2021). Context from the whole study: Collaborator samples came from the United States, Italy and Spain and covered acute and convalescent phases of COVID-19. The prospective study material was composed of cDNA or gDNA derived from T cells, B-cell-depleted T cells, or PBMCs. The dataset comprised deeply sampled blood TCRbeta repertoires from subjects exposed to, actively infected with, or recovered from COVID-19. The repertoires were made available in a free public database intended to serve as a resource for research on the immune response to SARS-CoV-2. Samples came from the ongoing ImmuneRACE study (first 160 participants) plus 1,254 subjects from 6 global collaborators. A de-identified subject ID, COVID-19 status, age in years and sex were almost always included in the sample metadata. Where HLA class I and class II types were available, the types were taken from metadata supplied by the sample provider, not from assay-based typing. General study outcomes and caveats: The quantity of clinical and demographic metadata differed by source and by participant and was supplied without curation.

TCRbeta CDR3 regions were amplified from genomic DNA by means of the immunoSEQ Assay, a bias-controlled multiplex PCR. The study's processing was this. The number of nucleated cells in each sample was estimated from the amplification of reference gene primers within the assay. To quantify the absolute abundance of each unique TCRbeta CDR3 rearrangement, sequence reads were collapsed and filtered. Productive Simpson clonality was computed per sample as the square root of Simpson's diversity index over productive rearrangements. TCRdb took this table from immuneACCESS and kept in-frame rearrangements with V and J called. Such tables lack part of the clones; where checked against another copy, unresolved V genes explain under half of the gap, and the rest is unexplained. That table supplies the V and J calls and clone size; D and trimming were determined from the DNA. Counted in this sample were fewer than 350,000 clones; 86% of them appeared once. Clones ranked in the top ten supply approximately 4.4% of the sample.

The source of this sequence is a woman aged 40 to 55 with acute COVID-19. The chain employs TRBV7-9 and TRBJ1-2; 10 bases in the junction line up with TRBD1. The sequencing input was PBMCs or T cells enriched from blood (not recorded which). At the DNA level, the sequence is TGTGCCAGCAGCCCATGGACAGGGGGTGGTTATGGCTACACCTTC. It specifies CASSPWTGGGYGYTF.